Listed below are T cell receptor beta chains from one sample, sequenced in a study of blood T cells in healthy people across ages. Each CDR3 protein is one row after TCRdb ran MiXCR on the 5' RACE reads. This table has fewer than 750,000 distinct CDR3 sequences, around 50% appearing once. The sequenced sample consisted of blood. The receptors derive from a man older than 75 in good health. CDR3s include the opening cysteine and the closing phenylalanine or tryptophan. The D gene is left open where the match is weak. Size is omitted from some rows. Given values are once, few, many or a class for expanded clones.

v_call,j_call,clone_size,d_call,cdr3_nt,cdr3_aa
TRBV5-1,TRBJ2-3,.,.,TGCGCCAGCAGCTGGAGGGGCACAGATACGCAGTATTTT,CASSWRGTDTQYF
TRBV18,TRBJ2-3,.,.,TGTGCCAGCTCAGCCTGGGGAAGGCCGAGCACAGATACGCAGTATTTT,CASSAWGRPSTDTQYF
TRBV7-2,TRBJ1-6,.,.,TGTGCCAGCGGCTTAAACCCCGCGGGGAGTAATTCACCCCTCCACTTT,CASGLNPAGSNSPLHF
TRBV10-3,TRBJ2-1,.,.,TGTGCCATCAGTGTGGGCAGCCTTTCCTACAATGAGCAGTTCTTC,CAISVGSLSYNEQFF
TRBV7-2,TRBJ2-7,once,TRBD2,TGTGCCAGCAGCTCGTTAGCGGGAGCCCCCAATGAGCAGTACTTC,CASSSLAGAPNEQYF
TRBV6-2/TRBV6-3,TRBJ2-7,.,TRBD1,TGTGCCAGCAGACGGGACAGGGGCTACTACGAGCAGTACTTC,CASRRDRGYYEQYF
TRBV4-3,TRBJ1-6,few,TRBD1,TGCGCCAGCAGCCACGGGGACAGCCCTAATTCACCCCTCCACTTT,CASSHGDSPNSPLHF
TRBV24-1,TRBJ2-7,.,.,TGTGCCACCAGTGATAGGGGCGAGCAGTACTTC,CATSDRGEQYF
TRBV20-1,TRBJ2-1,.,TRBD2,TGCAGTGCTTTCGGGGGGACCCGTCTGAATGAGCAGTTCTTC,CSAFGGTRLNEQFF
TRBV6-5,TRBJ2-7,.,TRBD1,TGTGCCAGCAGTTACACGGACAGGGGGTTCTACGAGCAGTACTTC,CASSYTDRGFYEQYF
TRBV7-2,TRBJ2-1,few,TRBD2,TGTGCCAGCAGCTCGACCGGGACTAGCGTTTACAATGAGCAGTTCTTC,CASSSTGTSVYNEQFF
TRBV27,TRBJ1-1,.,.,TGTGCCAGCAGTTTATCGGGACGGGTGAACACTGAAGCTTTCTTT,CASSLSGRVNTEAFF
TRBV28,TRBJ2-6,few,TRBD2,TGTGCCACCCAGTCGGGAGGATCTGGGGCCAACGTCCTGACTTTC,CATQSGGSGANVLTF
TRBV15,TRBJ1-5,.,.,TGTGCCACCAGCAGCGGACTGACCGATCAGCCCCAGCATTTT,CATSSGLTDQPQHF
TRBV7-9,TRBJ1-4,few,.,TGTGCCAGCGGTCTTTCGGGCGGAACAACTAATGAAAAACTGTTTTTT,CASGLSGGTTNEKLFF
TRBV20-1,TRBJ2-2,.,.,TGCAGTGCCCCCCGGGGGTACACCGGGGAGCTGTTTTTT,CSAPRGYTGELFF
TRBV7-8,TRBJ2-7,.,TRBD2,TGTGCCAGCAGCTCGGGGGTAAGCGGGAGCTCCTACAATGAGCAGTACTTC,CASSSGVSGSSYNEQYF
TRBV3-1,TRBJ1-1,few,.,TGTGCCAGCAGCCTTCGGGGGGGCCCGAACACTGAAGCTTTCTTT,CASSLRGGPNTEAFF
TRBV2,TRBJ2-7,.,.,TGTGCCAGCAGTGATATGGAAGGGCACGAGCAGTACTTC,CASSDMEGHEQYF
TRBV6-6,TRBJ1-1,.,.,TGTGCCAGCACCTTGGATGGCACTGAAGCTTTCTTT,CASTLDGTEAFF
TRBV5-1,TRBJ1-1,few,TRBD1,TGCGCCAGCAGCACCTCCGGGACAGGGGGCACTGAAGCTTTCTTT,CASSTSGTGGTEAFF
TRBV18,TRBJ2-5,many,.,TGTGCCAGCTCACCGTTCAGGGGATGGGAGCAGTACTTC,CASSPFRGWEQYF
TRBV10-3,TRBJ1-1,few,TRBD1,TGTGCCACCTCTCGGGACAGGGATGTTACTGAAGCTTTCTTT,CATSRDRDVTEAFF
TRBV6-5,TRBJ2-1,few,.,TGTGCCAGCAGTTACGCAGCTAGGGCTCTACACAATGAGCAGTTCTTC,CASSYAARALHNEQFF
TRBV6-2/TRBV6-3,TRBJ2-7,.,TRBD1,TGTGCCAGCAGTTACGGGACAGCAGGCACTTTGGGGATCCACGAGCAGTACTTC,CASSYGTAGTLGIHEQYF
TRBV7-2,TRBJ2-3,.,TRBD2,TGTGCCAGCAGCTTTGGAGCGGGAGGCTTGGCAGATACGCAGTATTTT,CASSFGAGGLADTQYF
TRBV12-3/TRBV12-4,TRBJ1-5,.,.,TGTGCCAGCAGTTTTGGGGATAATCAGCCCCAGCATTTT,CASSFGDNQPQHF
TRBV20-1,TRBJ2-2,.,.,TGCAGTGTCCCGGGGAGAGGGTCGAACACCGGGGAGCTGTTTTTT,CSVPGRGSNTGELFF